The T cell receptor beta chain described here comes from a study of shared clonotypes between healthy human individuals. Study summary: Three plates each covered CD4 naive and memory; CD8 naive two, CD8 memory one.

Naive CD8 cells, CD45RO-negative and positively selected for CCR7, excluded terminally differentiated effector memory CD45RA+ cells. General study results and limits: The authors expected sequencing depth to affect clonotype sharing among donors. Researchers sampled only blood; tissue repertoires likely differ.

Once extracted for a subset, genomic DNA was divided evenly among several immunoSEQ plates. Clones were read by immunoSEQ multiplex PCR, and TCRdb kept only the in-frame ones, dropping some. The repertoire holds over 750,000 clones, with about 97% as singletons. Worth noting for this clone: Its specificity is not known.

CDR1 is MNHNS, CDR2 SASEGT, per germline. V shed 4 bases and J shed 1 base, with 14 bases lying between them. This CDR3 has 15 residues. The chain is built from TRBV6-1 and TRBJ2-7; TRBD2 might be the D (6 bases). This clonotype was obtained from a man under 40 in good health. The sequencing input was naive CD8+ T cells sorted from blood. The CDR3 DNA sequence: TGTGCCAGCAGTGCCTCCCCCGCGGGATCCTACGAGCAGTACTTC. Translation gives CASSASPAGSYEQYF.